This entry describes one T cell receptor beta chain. TCRdb independently ran MiXCR on the RT-PCR reads; one entry per CDR3 protein. The sample has about 960,000 distinct CDR3 sequences, approximately 18% seen once. The record originates from a study of patients and donors after allogeneic stem cell transplantation. The CDR3 sequence is 15 residues long. The V gene's germline CDR1 is SGDLS and CDR2 YYNGEE. Trimming pared 4 bases from V and 4 bases from J, leaving 18 bases between. The V gene is TRBV9, the J gene TRBJ2-7; D perhaps matches TRBD2 (6 bases). The sequenced sample was blood, either unsorted or a sorted T cell fraction (not recorded which). The TCR was taken from a human donor who was either an allogeneic HSCT recipient or a stem cell or donor lymphocyte infusion donor (not recorded which). It is not recorded whose cells these are; they may come from a transplant donor. The CDR3 here is CASSLNAGRSYEQYF. In DNA form, the CDR3 reads TGTGCCAGCAGCCTAAACGCCGGGAGATCGTACGAGCAGTACTTC.